The next 29 T cell receptor beta chains were all read from a single sample in a study of tumor-infiltrating lymphocytes in primary liver carcinoma. Co-extraction yielded RNA and DNA from approximately 20-30 mg of unsorted bulk tissue. Synthesis of TCR beta cDNA was carried out from 450 to 500 ng total RNA with a constant-region primer. Slightly modified ARM-PCR with three nested multiplex PCR rounds yielded TCR beta libraries. PCR rounds one and two used TRBV1-TRBV30 forward primers with a C-beta reverse primer for 9 to 10 cycles each. TCRdb reprocessed the multiplex PCR reads with MiXCR, giving one entry per CDR3 protein. The data hold 55,000 to 70,000 distinct CDR3 sequences, with 65% to 80% observed a single time. Input material: liver tumor tissue from sampling region 2. The subset denotes: tumor region T2, inferior pole. These TCRs come from a man aged 35 to 55 with primary liver carcinoma and hepatitis B virus infection.

To note about this clonotype: At one end the junction does not follow the germline gene, possibly because of a read error. This chain links TRBV12-3 or TRBV12-4 with TRBJ2-2, with a possible D match to TRBD2 (5 bases). The CDR3 has 13 residues. CDR3 residues: CPSRGYSTGELFF. DNA for the CDR3: TGTCCCAGCCGCGGGTACTCCACCGGGGAGCTGTTTTTT.

The rearrangement links TRBV4-1 to TRBJ2-1; weak D call: TRBD1 (6 bases). The germline V gene has CDR1 MGHRA and CDR2 YSYEKL. V was shortened by 0 bases and J by 9 bases, with 21 bases between the two germline ends. The CDR3 length is 17 residues. CDR3 amino acids: CASSQDIRASRGSEQFF. As DNA, the CDR3 is TGCGCCAGCAGCCAAGATATAAGGGCTAGTAGGGGGAGTGAGCAGTTCTTC.

A remark on this clonotype: An end of the junction differs from the germline gene, which may be a read error. This chain links TRBV5-1 with TRBJ2-1, with 10 nucleotides matching TRBD1. The V gene's germline CDR1 is SGHRS and CDR2 YFSETQ. This CDR3 has 16 residues. CDR3 DNA sequence: TGCGCCAGCAGCCCCTTCAGGACAGGGGGTTACAATGAGCAATTCTTC. As protein: CASSPFRTGGYNEQFF.

The chain links TRBV29-1 to TRBJ1-3, with 7 bases aligning to TRBD1. CDR1 and CDR2 from the germline V gene are SQVTM and ANQGSEA. The junction had 4 bases not matched to a gene; V was cut back by 7 bases and J by 4 bases. The CDR3 has 12 amino acids. This CDR3 is CSAKQGGNTIYF. Here the CDR3 DNA reads TGCAGCGCCAAACAGGGGGGAAACACCATATATTTT.

Only a few counts were recorded for this clonotype. The chain employs TRBV2 and TRBJ2-7; D remains unclear. CDR1 is SNHLY and CDR2 is FYNNEI in the germline V gene. V was shortened by 8 bases and J by 1 base, with 18 bases between the two germline ends. The CDR3 spans 15 residues. CDR3 residues: CASLPPQPSSYEQYF. Here the CDR3 DNA reads TGTGCCAGCCTACCACCCCAACCGTCATCCTACGAGCAGTACTTC.

Points on this clonotype: Since no conserved phenylalanine or tryptophan closes the CDR3, a read error is the likely cause. V and J are TRBV10-2 and TRBJ1-1, with D uncertain. The V end was cut by 3 bases, the J end by 4 bases, with 9 bases between. Germline V gives CDR1 WSHSY, CDR2 SAAADI. The CDR3 spans 13 residues. CDR3 sequence reads: CASSEVESTEAFI. The DNA of the CDR3 is TGCGCCAGCAGTGAAGTAGAAAGCACTGAAGCTTTCATT.

The CDR3 sequence: CSARQRFTYEQYF. The CDR3 bases are TGCAGCGCTCGACAAAGATTCACCTACGAGCAGTACTTC. The chain is built from TRBV29-1 and TRBJ2-7; D unclear. V lost 7 bases and J 2 bases, leaving 15 bases between the germline ends. CDR1 and CDR2 from the germline V gene are SQVTM and ANQGSEA. The length of the CDR3 is 13 residues.

This clonotype was counted between two and nine times. One end of the junction does not line up with germline, which may come from a read error. This chain links TRBV4-3 with TRBJ2-7; a possible D gene is TRBD2 (6 bases). This CDR3 has 15 residues. Germline CDR1 reads LGHNA; CDR2 reads YSLEER. CDR3 protein: CASSQDRGTGDERYF. CDR3 sequence (DNA): TGCGCCAGCAGCCAAGATAGAGGGACGGGAGACGAGCGGTACTTC.

Note on this clonotype: The final CDR3 position lacks the conserved phenylalanine or tryptophan, pointing to a likely read error. The chain uses TRBV29-1 and TRBJ2-3; D is perhaps TRBD2 (5 bases). The CDR3 covers 14 residues. The germline gives CDR1 SQVTM, CDR2 ANQGSEA. V lost 1 base and J 1 base, leaving 9 bases between the germline ends. CDR3 bases: TGCAGCGTTGAAGTGGGAGTATGCACAGATACGCAGTATTCT. It translates to CSVEVGVCTDTQYS.

Concerning this clonotype: A read error is possible here, since a much larger clone lies one base away. This chain uses TRBV7-9 with TRBJ2-3, with D hard to call. CDR1 and CDR2 from the germline V gene are SEHNR and FQNEAQ (reference sequence). There are 11 residues in the CDR3. DNA for the CDR3: TGTGCCAGCAGCTTAGGGGATATGCAGTATTTT. Amino acids: CASSLGDMQYF.

This sequence joins TRBV20-1 and TRBJ2-5; 7 bases match TRBD2. V gave up 1 base and J gave up 5 bases; unmatched junction bases: 7. Germline CDR1 reads DFQATT; CDR2 reads SNEGSKA (reference sequence). This CDR3 contains 14 residues. CDR3 loop: CSARGGGSRETQYF. As DNA, the CDR3 is TGCAGTGCTAGAGGGGGCGGGAGTAGGGAGACCCAGTACTTC.

This chain links TRBV10-3 with TRBJ2-1; D is unclear. Germline V gene sequence: CDR1 ENHRY, CDR2 SYGVKD. V was cut by 3 bases and J by 7 bases, with 22 bases left in between. The CDR3 spans 17 residues. CDR3 amino acids: CAISEWWSSRRLNEQFF. The CDR3 DNA sequence: TGTGCCATCAGTGAATGGTGGTCGAGCAGGAGACTTAATGAGCAGTTCTTC.

Worth noting for this clonotype: Mismatch with germline at one junction end may stem from a read error. The rearrangement uses TRBV10-3 and TRBJ2-2; D gene unclear. The CDR3 consists of 13 residues. CDR1 and CDR2 from the germline V gene are ENHRY and SYGVKD. CDR3 in amino acids: CAISVAESEELFF. As DNA, the CDR3 is TGTGCCATCAGTGTTGCCGAGTCCGAGGAGTTGTTTTTT.

The gene calls are TRBV11-2 and TRBJ2-5; possibly TRBD1 for D (6 bases). This CDR3 spans 16 amino acids. V dropped 6 bases and J dropped 5 bases, with 22 bases sitting between them. Germline V lookup: CDR1 SGHAT, CDR2 FQNNGV. The CDR3 DNA reads TGTGCCAGCAGTTTAACATCAGGGGTCTCGGGGGAGACCCAGTACTTC. It codes for CASSLTSGVSGETQYF.

The rearrangement joins TRBV28 to TRBJ1-5; perhaps TRBD1 as D (5 bases). The germline CDR1 and CDR2 sequences are MDHEN and SYDVKM. This CDR3 has 12 residues. The CDR3 sequence is CVARQSNQPQHF. For the CDR3, the DNA is TGTGTCGCTCGACAGAGCAATCAGCCCCAGCATTTT.

Turning to this clonotype: A read error is likely, as this CDR3 ends without the conserved phenylalanine or tryptophan. V and J are TRBV30 and TRBJ2-5, with D possibly called TRBD1 or TRBD2 (5 bases each). CDR1 GTSNPN and CDR2 SVGIG come from the germline V gene (reference sequence). CDR3 size: 13 residues. CDR3 loop: CTWTREYQETQYS. CDR3 sequence (DNA): TGTACCTGGACCAGGGAGTACCAAGAGACCCAGTACTCC.

Concerning this clonotype itself: One end of the junction varies from germline; a read error may be responsible. The rearrangement links TRBV5-5 to TRBJ2-1, with 8 bases identical to TRBD1. The CDR3 totals 15 residues. Per the germline V gene, CDR1 is SGHKS and CDR2 is YYEKEE (reference sequence). CDR3 sequence: CASSPGQGSYKEQFF. CDR3 nucleotide sequence: TGTGCGAGCAGCCCTGGACAGGGTTCATACAAAGAGCAGTTCTTC.

The V gene is TRBV4-2, the J gene TRBJ1-1; a possible D gene is TRBD1 (6 bases). CDR3 length: 17 amino acids. Germline CDR1 LGHNA, CDR2 YNFKEQ. V lost 0 bases and J 12 bases, leaving 26 bases between the germline ends. Here the CDR3 reads CASSQDYGQCFWTGPFF. DNA for the CDR3: TGTGCCAGCAGCCAAGATTACGGACAGTGTTTTTGGACTGGACCTTTCTTT.

The table lists this clonotype with a count of one. Being one base from a much bigger clone, this may be a read error. The CDR3 reads CSVDLTDTQYF. In nucleotides, the CDR3 is TGCAGCGTTGATCTCACAGATACGCAGTATTTT. V is TRBV29-1 and J is TRBJ2-3; unclear D gene. Germline V gene data show CDR1 as SQVTM and CDR2 as ANQGSEA. The V gene lost 3 bases and the J gene lost 2 bases, with 3 bases spanning the gap. The CDR3 is made up of 11 amino acids.

This clonotype was detected only a few times. This chain connects TRBV6-2 or TRBV6-3 to TRBJ2-1; the match to TRBD1 covers 7 bases. Trimming removed 6 bases from V and 12 bases from J; junction bases left unmatched: 8. The germline V gene encodes CDR1 MNHEY and CDR2 SVGEGT. The CDR3 totals 12 residues. The CDR3 DNA follows: TGTGCCAGCAGCCCCGGGACAGAGGGGCAGTTCTTC. Protein: CASSPGTEGQFF.

With respect to this clonotype: Mismatch with germline at one junction end may stem from a read error. This sequence joins TRBV12-3 or TRBV12-4 and TRBJ1-2, with 10 bases lining up with TRBD1. CDR3 size: 12 residues. CDR3 region: CAIGQGVHGYTF. In DNA form, the CDR3 reads TGTGCCATCGGACAGGGGGTCCATGGTTACACCTTC.

About this clonotype: It is likely a read error, because the conserved phenylalanine at the end of the CDR3 is missing. This chain uses TRBV11-1 with TRBJ2-7, with D possibly being TRBD1 (5 bases). Per the germline V gene, CDR1 is SGHAT and CDR2 is FQDESV (reference sequence). The CDR3 covers 12 residues. CDR3 amino acids: CTSSPDSYEQYL. CDR3 coding DNA: TGTACCAGCAGCCCAGACAGCTACGAGCAGTACCTC.

With regard to this clonotype: Sequence at one end of the junction differs from germline and may be a read error. The V and J genes are TRBV5-5 and TRBJ2-5; D uncertain. The germline V gene has CDR1 SGHKS and CDR2 YYEKEE (reference sequence). This CDR3 spans 15 amino acids. CDR3 nucleotide sequence: TGTACCAGCAGCTCGTACAGACCAGTACAAGAGACCCAGTACTTT. Translation gives CTSSSYRPVQETQYF.

The sample holds a few counts of this clonotype. A read error is possible here, since a much larger clone lies one base away. This rearrangement joins TRBV6-5 to TRBJ2-2, with D unclear. The CDR3 sequence is 17 residues long. Germline V gene sequence: CDR1 MNHEY, CDR2 SVGAGI. V was clipped by 7 bases and J by 4 bases, with 22 bases between them. CDR3 DNA sequence: TGTGCCAGCACCCTAGGGATGGGGAATATGGTCACCGGGGAGCTGTTTTTT. Protein: CASTLGMGNMVTGELFF.

The rearrangement joins TRBV7-9 to TRBJ2-3; TRBD1 aligns across 9 bases. Germline CDR1 is SEHNR and CDR2 is FQNEAQ (reference sequence). The CDR3 contains 15 residues. V shed 5 bases, J shed 6 bases, and the junction held 9 bases outside the gene matches. CDR3 residues: CASSGTGSGDDTQYF. In DNA, the CDR3 is TGTGCCAGCAGCGGGACAGGGAGCGGCGATGATACGCAGTATTTT.

Turning to this clonotype: It is likely a read error, because the conserved phenylalanine at the end of the CDR3 is missing. The J gene is TRBJ2-1, the V gene TRBV4-3; D is uncertain. Per germline, CDR1 LGHNA and CDR2 YSLEER. The CDR3 consists of 16 residues. CDR3 DNA sequence: TGCGCCAGCAGACAAGATCCCTACCCAGAATACAATGAGCAGTTCGTC. Translated: CASRQDPYPEYNEQFV.

Regarding this clonotype: The CDR3 does not close with the conserved phenylalanine or tryptophan, likely indicating a read error. The chain has TRBV11-1 and TRBJ2-1, with a possible D match to TRBD2 (5 bases). CDR1 and CDR2 from the germline V gene are SGHAT and FQDESV (reference sequence). There are 15 residues in the CDR3. The CDR3 reads CASRLARTRGREQFL. CDR3 DNA sequence: TGTGCCAGCCGCTTAGCGAGGACGAGAGGAAGGGAGCAGTTCTTA.

Concerning this clonotype itself: At one end, the junction sequence differs from germline, possibly due to a read error. V usage is TRBV29-1 and J usage is TRBJ2-2; D gene ambiguous. CDR3 length: 13 residues. Germline V CDR1 and CDR2: SQVTM, ANQGSEA. The CDR3: CGVAQKPTGELFF. CDR3 nucleotide sequence: TGCGGCGTTGCACAAAAACCGACCGGGGAGCTGTTTTTT.

This clonotype was counted ten times or more. The chain links TRBV5-5 to TRBJ1-3; 7 bases fit TRBD1. This CDR3 spans 15 amino acids. V lost 5 bases to trimming and J lost 0 bases; unmatched junction nucleotides: 5. The germline gives CDR1 SGHKS, CDR2 YYEKEE (reference sequence). This CDR3 is CASRRDRISGNTIYF. DNA of the CDR3: TGTGCCAGCAGACGGGACAGAATCTCTGGAAACACCATATATTTT.